What follows are 14 T cell receptor beta chains derived from one specimen sequenced in a study of T cell repertoires in cytomegalovirus infection. In TCRdb, the reads were re-called with MiXCR into one record per CDR3 protein. This sample has approximately 730,000 distinct CDR3 sequences, with roughly a third found just once. No antigen is known for these receptors. The sequencing here drew on cultured PBMCs, taken from culture after CMV antigen stimulation. The receptors come from a human donor in good health (CMV status not recorded). Some clones in this sample may be carry-over from other donors' samples.

This clonotype was seen a few times. The rearrangement joins TRBV7-9 to TRBJ1-3; no clear D. CDR3 length: 15 residues. Trimming stripped 2 bases from V and 0 bases from J, with 8 bases between. CDR1 is SEHNR and CDR2 is FQNEAQ in the germline V gene (reference sequence). The CDR3 region has the DNA TGTGCCAGCAGCTTATATATTATCTCTGGAAACACCATATATTTT. It codes for CASSLYIISGNTIYF.

V and J are TRBV6-2 or TRBV6-3 and TRBJ2-2, with 11 bases lining up with TRBD2. CDR3 length: 18 residues. Germline trimming cut 6 bases from V and 1 base from J; bases unmatched to any gene: 10. In germline, CDR1 is MNHEY, CDR2 SVGEGT. CDR3 DNA sequence: TGTGCCAGCAGACCTACTAGCGGGAGTTTTAAGAACACCGGGGAGCTGTTTTTT. This codes for CASRPTSGSFKNTGELFF.

This clonotype was seen a few times. This chain joins TRBV10-3 and TRBJ2-1, with 8 bases lining up with TRBD2. The CDR3 spans 15 residues. Germline CDR1 reads ENHRY; CDR2 reads SYGVKD. J gave up 4 bases and V 8 bases, and 10 bases lay outside the gene matches. CDR3 residues: CAIRRGLVSYNEQFF. CDR3 sequence (DNA): TGTGCCATCCGTCGGGGACTAGTGTCATACAATGAGCAGTTCTTC.

This clonotype was recorded a few times. V gene TRBV7-9 combines with J gene TRBJ2-7; D is ambiguous. V was cut by 5 bases and J by 2 bases, with 16 bases left in between. The CDR3 is made up of 15 amino acids. The germline V gene has CDR1 SEHNR and CDR2 FQNEAQ (reference sequence). The chain's CDR3 is CASSLGPVTTYEQYF. The DNA of the CDR3 is TGTGCCAGCAGCCTAGGGCCCGTAACTACCTACGAGCAGTACTTC.

This clonotype turned up a few times. This chain joins TRBV7-6 and TRBJ2-4, with D maybe TRBD2 (5 bases). Between the trimmed V and J ends, which lost 4 bases and 8 bases, there was a span of 18 bases. The CDR3 runs to 15 residues. Per germline, CDR1 SGHVS and CDR2 FNYEAQ. The CDR3 spells CASSSRSVGGDIQYF. The CDR3 DNA reads as TGTGCCAGCAGCTCACGTAGCGTGGGTGGGGACATTCAGTACTTC.

The table lists this clonotype with a few counts. This chain's CDR3 is CASSLAGRGISYEQYF. CDR3 DNA: TGTGCCAGCAGTTTAGCGGGGAGGGGAATTAGCTACGAGCAGTACTTC. The chain employs TRBV12-3 or TRBV12-4 and TRBJ2-7; the match to TRBD2 covers 7 bases. Trimming removed 0 bases from V and 3 bases from J; junction bases left unmatched: 8. The CDR3 extends over 16 amino acids.

The V gene is TRBV9, the J gene TRBJ2-1; possible D gene TRBD1, 5 bases. CDR3 length: 15 residues. Germline V gives CDR1 SGDLS, CDR2 YYNGEE. With 0 bases removed from V and 0 bases from J, the gap between germline ends came to 7 bases. CDR3: CASSVGQGSYNEQFF. The CDR3 DNA reads TGTGCCAGCAGCGTAGGGCAGGGCTCCTACAATGAGCAGTTCTTC.

The chain couples TRBV6-1 to TRBJ2-3; TRBD2 matches at 8 bases. V dropped 4 bases and J dropped 1; count of bases not matched to a gene: 7. In germline, CDR1 is MNHNS, CDR2 SASEGT. CDR3 length equals 16 residues. For the CDR3, the DNA is TGTGCCAGCAGTGTGGGGGCGGGGGGCGGCACAGATACGCAGTATTTT. Amino acid sequence: CASSVGAGGGTDTQYF.

V is TRBV20-1 and J is TRBJ2-5; 7 positions agree with TRBD1. The V gene's germline CDR1 is DFQATT and CDR2 SNEGSKA (reference sequence). The CDR3 totals 13 residues. Losses at the gene ends were 6 bases for V and 1 base for J; bases not matched to a gene: 5. CDR3 nucleotides: TGCAGTGCAACGGGACAGACCCAAGAGACCCAGTACTTC. It yields the protein CSATGQTQETQYF.

The rearrangement links TRBV5-4 to TRBJ1-3; D not resolved. V gave up 7 bases and J gave up 3 bases, with 14 bases separating them. Germline CDR1 and CDR2: SGHNT and YYREEE (reference sequence). CDR3 length: 14 amino acids. The CDR3 coding sequence is TGTGCCAGCCGAATGAACGTCGGTGGAAACACCATATATTTT. This codes for CASRMNVGGNTIYF.

The chain uses TRBV18 and TRBJ2-7; the D is unclear. In germline, CDR1 is KGHSH, CDR2 LQKENI. The CDR3 loop spans 12 amino acids. Deletions cut 6 bases from V and 1 base from J, with 7 bases between. CDR3 nucleotides: TGTGCCAGCTCCGCAGCATCCTACGAGCAGTACTTC. Protein product: CASSAASYEQYF.

The J gene is TRBJ2-3, the V gene TRBV7-9, with D uncertain. The CDR3 runs to 13 residues. V gave up 8 bases and J gave up 8 bases, with 17 bases separating them. Germline V lookup: CDR1 SEHNR, CDR2 FQNEAQ (reference sequence). The CDR3 spells CASAGSTMVTQYF. CDR3 DNA: TGTGCCAGCGCCGGTAGCACGATGGTTACGCAGTATTTT.

This rearrangement joins TRBV20-1 to TRBJ2-3; D gene unclear. Trimming removed 5 bases at V and 0 bases at J, with 9 bases between. Germline loops: CDR1 DFQATT, CDR2 SNEGSKA (reference sequence). The CDR3 length is 13 residues. The CDR3 loop is CSALGPSTDTQYF. For the CDR3, the DNA is TGCAGTGCTCTTGGTCCTAGCACAGATACGCAGTATTTT.

The gene calls are TRBV7-9 and TRBJ1-5; D remains ambiguous. Germline V CDR1 and CDR2: SEHNR, FQNEAQ (reference sequence). Deletions cut 4 bases from V and 6 bases from J, with 7 bases between. The CDR3 consists of 12 residues. CDR3 in DNA: TGTGCCAGCAGCTATTGGAGTCAGCCCCAGCATTTT. Its translation: CASSYWSQPQHF. Filled out from reference TRBV7-9 and TRBJ1-5, the complete variable domain reads DTGVSQNPRHKITKRGQNVTFRCDPISEHNRLYWYRQTLGQGPEFLTYFQNEAQLEKSRLLSDRFSAERPKGSFSTLEIQRTEQGDSAMYLCASSYWSQPQHFGDGTRLSIL.